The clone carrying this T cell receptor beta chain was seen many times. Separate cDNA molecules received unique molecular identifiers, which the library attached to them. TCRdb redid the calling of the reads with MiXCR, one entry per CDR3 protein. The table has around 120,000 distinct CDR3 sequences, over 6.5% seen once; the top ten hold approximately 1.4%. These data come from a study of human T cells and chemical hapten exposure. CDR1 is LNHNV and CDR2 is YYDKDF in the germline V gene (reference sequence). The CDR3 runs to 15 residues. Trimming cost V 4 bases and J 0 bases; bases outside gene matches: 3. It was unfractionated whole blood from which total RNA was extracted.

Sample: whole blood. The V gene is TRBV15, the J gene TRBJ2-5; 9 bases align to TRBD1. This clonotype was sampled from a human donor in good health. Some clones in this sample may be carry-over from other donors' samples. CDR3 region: CATSKGQGNQETQYF. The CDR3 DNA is TGTGCCACCAGCAAAGGACAGGGGAACCAAGAGACCCAGTACTTC.